A single sample gave rise to the 4 T cell receptor beta chains below, sequenced in a study of T cell changes during pregnancy in multiple sclerosis. Clones were sequenced by immunoSEQ multiplex PCR, and TCRdb holds only the in-frame ones, with some missing. The sample contains about 100,000 clones, approximately 91% of which appear only once. Sequenced here: peripheral blood, sampled after pregnancy. Receptors were obtained from a female donor with multiple sclerosis, enrolled in a pregnancy study.

This chain connects TRBV18 to TRBJ1-2, with D tentatively TRBD1 (6 bases). The CDR3 runs to 12 residues. Deletions cut 2 bases from V and 6 bases from J, with 7 bases between. Germline V CDR1 and CDR2: KGHSH, LQKENI. The DNA for the CDR3 is TGTGCCAGCTCACCAGGGGGCAATGGCTACACCTTC. Encoded protein: CASSPGGNGYTF.

The chain carries TRBV6-1 and TRBJ1-4; 10 nucleotides line up with TRBD1. The CDR3 sequence is 16 residues long. CDR1 is MNHNS and CDR2 is SASEGT in the germline V gene. V lost 2 bases and J lost 7; bases outside the gene matches: 7. The CDR3 DNA sequence: TGTGCCAGCAGTGAACATCGGACAGGGGGAGTTGAAAAACTGTTTTTT. It encodes CASSEHRTGGVEKLFF.

The chain links TRBV7-9 to TRBJ1-4, with TRBD1 identical over 9 bases. The CDR3 runs to 16 residues. CDR1 and CDR2 (germline): SEHNR, FQNEAQ (reference sequence). J was trimmed by 5 bases and V by 4 bases; bases with no gene match: 8. DNA for the CDR3: TGTGCCAGCAGCTCCCGGGACAGGGACGCCAATGAAAAACTGTTTTTT. Protein product: CASSSRDRDANEKLFF.

J is TRBJ2-7 and V is TRBV4-2; no clear D. Trimming removed 3 bases from V and 0 bases from J, with 6 bases in between. CDR1 and CDR2 from the germline V gene are LGHNA and YNFKEQ. The CDR3 totals 13 residues. CDR3: CASSQAGSYEQYF. In nucleotides, the CDR3 is TGTGCCAGCAGCCAGGCAGGCTCCTACGAGCAGTACTTC.